The rows below give T cell receptor beta chains drawn from one sample of a study of CD8+ T cells in alopecia areata. TCRdb keeps only in-frame clones here, not all; method: immunoSEQ multiplex PCR. This table holds 200,000 to 250,000 clones, about 50% found once. This specimen consisted of CD4+ T cells sorted from blood, obtained at week 4, from a patient treated with tofacitinib. The source is a human donor with alopecia areata. The CDR3 runs from the conserved cysteine through the conserved F or W. D genes are given only for firm matches. The size field is filled for only some rows; it gives once, few, many or a size class.

V gene	D gene	J gene	clone size	CDR3 DNA	CDR3 protein
TRBV30	TRBD1	TRBJ1-2	few	TGTGCCTGCGGGACAGGTTTTCTCTACACCTTC	CACGTGFLYTF
TRBV15	.	TRBJ2-5	.	TGTGCCACCAGCGGCTGGTCGGAGACCCAGTACTTC	CATSGWSETQYF
TRBV30	.	TRBJ1-5	few	TGTGCCTGGAGTGCAGGCAATCAGCCCCAGCATTTT	CAWSAGNQPQHF
TRBV2	TRBD1	TRBJ1-5	.	TGTGCCAGCAGAACGGACAGGGGCAATCAGCCCCAGCATTTT	CASRTDRGNQPQHF
TRBV5-1	.	TRBJ1-1	few	TGCGCCAGCAGTTCTACGGACGCGGGGAACACTGAAGCTTTCTTT	CASSSTDAGNTEAFF
TRBV14	.	TRBJ2-5	.	TGTGCCAGCAGCCAAGGGCTAGGACCAGAAGAGACCCAGTACTTC	CASSQGLGPEETQYF
TRBV2	.	TRBJ2-5	.	TGTGCCAGCGCCCCTAAGGAGACCCAGTACTTC	CASAPKETQYF
TRBV2	.	TRBJ1-1	many	TGTGCCAGCACCACAGGGTTGAACACTGAAGCTTTCTTT	CASTTGLNTEAFF
TRBV9	.	TRBJ2-7	.	TGTGCCAGCAGCGCCAGGGACACAACCTACGAGCAGTACTTC	CASSARDTTYEQYF
TRBV5-4	.	TRBJ2-7	once	TGTGCCAGCAGCCAACAAGCCCACGAGCAGTACTTC	CASSQQAHEQYF
TRBV5-1	TRBD2	TRBJ2-1	few	TGTGCCAGCAGCCCAAGCGTGTCGGGGGGGTTGAATGAGCAGTTCTTC	CASSPSVSGGLNEQFF
TRBV9	TRBD1	TRBJ1-2	.	TGTGCCAGCAGCCCCCAGACAGGGAATGGCTACACCTTC	CASSPQTGNGYTF
TRBV7-8	.	TRBJ1-2	.	TGTGCCAGCAGCTTAGGGGGCCGGTTGGCTAACTATGGCTACACCTTC	CASSLGGRLANYGYTF
TRBV18	TRBD2	TRBJ2-2	few	TGTGCCAGCTCACCGCTGACTAGCGGGGGAAGGAACACCGGGGAGCTGTTTTTT	CASSPLTSGGRNTGELFF
TRBV10-3	.	TRBJ1-1	.	TGTGCCACGGAAGACGGGAAGAACACTGAAGCTTTCTTT	CATEDGKNTEAFF
TRBV2	.	TRBJ2-7	.	TGTGCCGGCAGTCCCCAGGGTAGTGAGCAGTACTTC	CAGSPQGSEQYF
TRBV5-5	.	TRBJ2-6	many	TGTGCCAGCAGCTTTGCCCCTCGGGGGCACTCTGGGGCCAACGTCCTGACTTTC	CASSFAPRGHSGANVLTF
TRBV4-3	TRBD1	TRBJ2-7	.	TGCGCCAGCAGCCGAGGACAGGGCTACGAGCAGTACTTC	CASSRGQGYEQYF
TRBV30	.	TRBJ1-1	few	TGTGCCTGGAAAGGGGGGAACACTGAAGCTTTCTTT	CAWKGGNTEAFF
TRBV7-2	TRBD2	TRBJ2-1	.	TGTGCCAGCAGCTCGCGACTAGCGGGGTACAATGAGCAGTTCTTC	CASSSRLAGYNEQFF
TRBV14	TRBD1	TRBJ2-1	.	TGTGCCAGCAGCCCTCCAGGGGGACATGAGCAGTTCTTC	CASSPPGGHEQFF
TRBV25-1	.	TRBJ2-7	.	TGTGCCAGCAGTGTTGGGAGTTACGAGCAGTACTTC	CASSVGSYEQYF
TRBV5-1	.	TRBJ1-1	.	TGCGCCAGCAGCTTACAGGGTGGAAGTGAAGCTTTCTTT	CASSLQGGSEAFF